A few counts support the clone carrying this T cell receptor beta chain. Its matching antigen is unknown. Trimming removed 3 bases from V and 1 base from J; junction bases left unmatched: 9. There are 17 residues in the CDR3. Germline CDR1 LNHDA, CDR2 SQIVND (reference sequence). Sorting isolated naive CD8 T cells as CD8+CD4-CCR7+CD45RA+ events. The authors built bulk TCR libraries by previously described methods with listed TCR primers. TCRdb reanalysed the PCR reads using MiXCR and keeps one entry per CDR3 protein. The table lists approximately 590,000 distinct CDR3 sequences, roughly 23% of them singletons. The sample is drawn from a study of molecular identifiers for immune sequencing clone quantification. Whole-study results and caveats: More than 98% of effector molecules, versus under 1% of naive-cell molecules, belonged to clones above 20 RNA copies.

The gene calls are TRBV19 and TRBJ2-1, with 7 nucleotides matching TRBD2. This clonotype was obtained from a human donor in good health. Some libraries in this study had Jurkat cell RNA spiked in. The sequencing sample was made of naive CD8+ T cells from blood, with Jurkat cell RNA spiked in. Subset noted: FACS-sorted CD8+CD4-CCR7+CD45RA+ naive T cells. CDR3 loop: CASSISNSGYSYNEQFF. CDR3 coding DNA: TGTGCCAGTAGTATTAGTAATAGCGGGTATTCCTACAATGAGCAGTTCTTC.